This T cell receptor (beta chain) was captured by sequencing in a study of blood T cell repertoires in COVID-19. Across the whole study: There were acute and convalescent COVID-19 samples, and they came from the United States, Italy and Spain. From T cells, B-cell-depleted T cells, or PBMCs came the material, which was cDNA or gDNA.

In germline, CDR1 is MDHEN, CDR2 SYDVKM. This CDR3 region has 14 residues. Between the trimmed V and J ends, which lost 6 bases and 4 bases, there was a span of 12 bases. The data were produced by immunoSEQ multiplex PCR, yet TCRdb's version contains in-frame clones alone and is incomplete. The sample includes 100,000 to 150,000 clones, roughly 84% of them seen just once. V is TRBV28 and J is TRBJ2-2; D gene ambiguous. The receptor was derived from a woman aged 25 to 39 who had recovered from COVID-19. The material sequenced was peripheral blood. Here the CDR3 reads CASSHPPSTGELFF. CDR3 coding DNA: TGTGCCAGCAGCCACCCCCCTAGCACCGGGGAGCTGTTTTTT. Full variable domain (remainder filled in from reference TRBV28 and TRBJ2-2): DVKVTQSSRYLVKRTGEKVFLECVQDMDHENMFWYRQDPGLGLRLIYFSYDVKMKEKGDIPEGYSVSREKKERFSLILESASTNQTSMYLCASSHPPSTGELFFGEGSRLTVL.